This T cell receptor beta chain was recorded in a study of coeliac disease. Study-wide background: Disease groups: newly diagnosed active, refractory type I, gluten-free-diet controlled. Without high-resolution HLA typing, biased TRBV7-2 usage was examined as a proof of principle. General observations from the study: Largely private TRB repertoires meant most sequences were sample-unique. The authors considered this approach unsuitable for unbiased detection of gliadin-specific T cells. Active celiac intraepithelial and lamina propria samples had lower TRB and TRG clonality than control samples.

Produced via immunoSEQ multiplex PCR; TCRdb's table is partial and in-frame only. This table has several thousand clones, 66% appearing once. The CDR3 contains 17 residues. Germline V CDR1 and CDR2: KGHSH, LQKENI. Trimming cost V 2 bases and J 2 bases, with 17 bases left between them. Turning to this clone: What it binds is not known.

Sequenced material: intraepithelial lymphocytes from the gut. The J gene is TRBJ2-3, the V gene TRBV18; a possible D gene is TRBD1 (7 bases). This clonotype was obtained from a woman in her late teens or twenties with active celiac disease. CDR3 loop: CASSPLMEGAITDTQYF. CDR3 bases: TGTGCCAGCTCACCATTAATGGAGGGGGCCATCACAGATACGCAGTATTTT.